The rows below give T cell receptor beta chains drawn from one sample of a study of cytomegalovirus exposure and HLA in healthy donors. TCRdb keeps only in-frame clones here, not all; method: immunoSEQ multiplex PCR. The table shows almost 200,000 clones, with around 79% occurring only once. The sample comprised PBMCs. These receptors originate from a male donor in good health and CMV-seropositive. Both conserved end residues are part of each CDR3. The D gene is left open where the match is weak. A row's size may be missing; if present it is once, few, many or a size class.

J | V | D | size | DNA | CDR3
TRBJ2-3 | TRBV7-3 | TRBD1 | once | TGTGCCAGCAGAGACAGGGTGAACACAGATACGCAGTATTTT | CASRDRVNTDTQYF
TRBJ2-7 | TRBV7-5 | . | . | TGTGTCAGAAGCTTACCTGGGCTCGGCTACGAGCAGTACTTC | CVRSLPGLGYEQYF
TRBJ1-5 | TRBV19 | . | once | TGTGCCAGTAGTATAGAAGGGAGAAACAATCAGCCCCAGCATTTT | CASSIEGRNNQPQHF
TRBJ2-1 | TRBV11-1 | TRBD2 | few | TGTGCCAGCAGCTTAGAGGTACTAGCGAATAATGAGCAGTTCTTC | CASSLEVLANNEQFF
TRBJ2-5 | TRBV7-3 | TRBD1 | once | TGTGCCAGCAGCCCCGCGGACAGGGCCGGGACCCAGTACTTC | CASSPADRAGTQYF
TRBJ1-5 | TRBV27 | TRBD1 | . | TGTGCCAGCAGTTTACTTACACAGGGGAATCAGCCCCAGCATTTT | CASSLLTQGNQPQHF
TRBJ1-4 | TRBV7-2 | . | once | TGTGCCAGCAGCTCCGCGGGAAACGGGAAACTGTTTTTT | CASSSAGNGKLFF
TRBJ2-3 | TRBV6-1 | TRBD1 | once | TGTGCCAGCAGTGAACACCATTGGCAGGGGGCCACAGATACGCAGTATTTT | CASSEHHWQGATDTQYF
TRBJ1-5 | TRBV21-1 | . | . | TGTGCCAGCAGCAGGGGAGGGGGAGGACAGCCCCAGCATTTT | CASSRGGGGQPQHF
TRBJ1-5 | TRBV7-8 | TRBD1 | . | TGTGCCAGCAGCTTCGACAGGGGGTGGCCCCAGCATTTT | CASSFDRGWPQHF
TRBJ1-3 | TRBV27 | TRBD1 | few | TGTGCCAGCAGTTCCTTGGACAGGAGAGAAGGAAACACCATATATTTT | CASSSLDRREGNTIYF
TRBJ1-1 | TRBV15 | TRBD1 | . | TGTGCCACCAGCAGAGACAGGACAGGGAACACTGAAGCTTTCTTT | CATSRDRTGNTEAFF
TRBJ2-2 | TRBV6-6 | . | . | TGTGCCAGCAGTCCCCGGGCCGGGGAGCTGTTTTTT | CASSPRAGELFF
TRBJ1-4 | TRBV5-1 | TRBD1 | . | TGCGCCAGCAGCTCTGGGGCCGGGACAGGGGGAGAAAAACTGTTTTTT | CASSSGAGTGGEKLFF
TRBJ2-1 | TRBV9 | TRBD2 | . | TGTGCCAGCAGCGTAGAATCCGGTGGGCTAGCGGGACCCAATGAGCAGTTCTTC | CASSVESGGLAGPNEQFF
TRBJ2-7 | TRBV6-6 | TRBD1 | . | TGTGCCAGCAGTATATACGACAGGGGGGGTACCCACGAGCAGTACTTC | CASSIYDRGGTHEQYF
TRBJ1-2 | TRBV2 | . | . | TGTGCCAGCAGTGAGGGAAGGGGTAGGAATGGCTACACCTTC | CASSEGRGRNGYTF
TRBJ1-5 | TRBV28 | . | . | TGTGCCAGCAGTTTTTTTGGTAGTAGCAATCAGCCCCAGCATTTT | CASSFFGSSNQPQHF
TRBJ1-3 | TRBV5-4 | . | . | TGTGCCAGCAGCCAGAACCATGGAGACTCTGGAAACACCATATATTTT | CASSQNHGDSGNTIYF
TRBJ2-7 | TRBV14 | . | . | TGTGCCAGCAGCCACCGGTCCGAGCAGTACTTC | CASSHRSEQYF
TRBJ1-5 | TRBV6-1 | . | . | TGTGCCAGCAGTTTACATCGGGGGTATCAGCCCCAGCATTTT | CASSLHRGYQPQHF
TRBJ1-6 | TRBV28 | TRBD1 | . | TGTGCCAGCAGAAAACCCCAGGGACAGAATTCACCCCTCCACTTT | CASRKPQGQNSPLHF
TRBJ1-2 | TRBV5-4 | TRBD1 | . | TGTGCCAGCAGCTTAAACAGGGGCGGCTACACCTTC | CASSLNRGGYTF
TRBJ1-4 | TRBV6-5 | . | . | TGTGCCAGTACAAGAGGAACACCAACTAATGAAAAACTGTTTTTT | CASTRGTPTNEKLFF
TRBJ1-6 | TRBV7-2 | . | few | TGTGCCAGCAGCTATCAGGAAGGGGAGGATTCACCCCTCCACTTT | CASSYQEGEDSPLHF
TRBJ2-1 | TRBV6-1 | . | . | TGTGCCAGCAGTGGGGCAAGCAATGAGCAGTTCTTC | CASSGASNEQFF
TRBJ2-7 | TRBV2 | TRBD1 | . | TGTGCCAGCGGAGGGACAGGGGGCTACGAGCAGTACTTC | CASGGTGGYEQYF
TRBJ2-1 | TRBV7-9 | TRBD2 | . | TGTGCCAGCAGTTACGGGACTAGCGGATACAATGAGCAGTTCTTC | CASSYGTSGYNEQFF
TRBJ2-1 | TRBV19 | TRBD2 | . | TGTGCCAGTAGAAGGACTAGCGGGAGCAATGAGCAGTTCTTC | CASRRTSGSNEQFF
TRBJ2-3 | TRBV27 | . | . | TGTGCCAGCAGTTTGGGGCGGCGGGGGCCCACAGATACGCAGTATTTT | CASSLGRRGPTDTQYF
TRBJ2-7 | TRBV19 | . | . | TGTGCCAGTAGTATCACGGCAGGAGGCTCCTACGAGCAGTACTTC | CASSITAGGSYEQYF
TRBJ1-1 | TRBV28 | . | . | TGTGCCAGTTACCTAGACAGGAGGAACACTGAAGCTTTCTTT | CASYLDRRNTEAFF
TRBJ2-1 | TRBV15 | . | . | TGTGCCACCAGCACCCCTTCGGGTTACAATGAGCAGTTCTTC | CATSTPSGYNEQFF
TRBJ2-1 | TRBV11-2 | . | once | TGTGCCAGCAGCGCCCGTCCCAACACCCACAATGAGCAGTTCTTC | CASSARPNTHNEQFF
TRBJ1-3 | TRBV7-2 | TRBD1 | . | TGTGCCAGCAGCCCGACAGGGTTGAACTCTGGAAACACCATATATTTT | CASSPTGLNSGNTIYF
TRBJ2-2 | TRBV9 | TRBD2 | . | TGTGCTAGCAGCACTCCTCGGGGGGGCACCGGGGAGCTGTTTTTT | CASSTPRGGTGELFF
TRBJ1-2 | TRBV7-9 | . | . | TGTTCCAGCAGCTCAGGTAGTAACTATGGCTACACCTTC | CSSSSGSNYGYTF
TRBJ2-2 | TRBV5-1 | TRBD1 | . | TGCGCCAGCAGCTTGAACTCCCGTACAACAGGGGGCGCATCCGGGGAGCTGTTTTTT | CASSLNSRTTGGASGELFF
TRBJ2-1 | TRBV5-6 | . | . | TGTGCCAGCAGCTGGACATCCTACAATGAGCAGTTCTTC | CASSWTSYNEQFF
TRBJ1-6 | TRBV5-4 | TRBD1 | few | TGTGCCAGCAGCTCTGAACTGGGACAGGGGGGACTAGGGGCCCTCCACTTT | CASSSELGQGGLGALHF
TRBJ2-7 | TRBV5-1 | TRBD1 | . | TGCGCCAGCAGCTGGGGACAGGGGTTGTACGAGCAGTACTTC | CASSWGQGLYEQYF
TRBJ2-2 | TRBV7-9 | . | . | TGTGCCAGCAGCGAGCAAGATAGGGAGGCCGGGGAGCTGTTTTTT | CASSEQDREAGELFF
TRBJ1-3 | TRBV6-5 | . | . | TGTGCCAGCAAGGACAGCAAGAGCTCTGGAAACACCATATATTTT | CASKDSKSSGNTIYF
TRBJ2-3 | TRBV9 | . | . | TGTGCCAGCAGCGTAGAGGGGAGGGGGACCACAGATACGCAGTATTTT | CASSVEGRGTTDTQYF
TRBJ2-1 | TRBV18 | TRBD2 | . | TGTGCCAGCTCAGCCGCGGTTCCTAGCGGGAGGGTTTATGAGCAGTTCTTC | CASSAAVPSGRVYEQFF
TRBJ1-2 | TRBV29-1 | . | . | TGCAGCGTTTTTTCAGGGAAAGGCTACACCTTC | CSVFSGKGYTF
TRBJ1-1 | TRBV6-1 | . | . | TGTGCCAGCAGTTATGACACTGAAGCTTTCTTT | CASSYDTEAFF
TRBJ1-5 | TRBV4-1 | . | . | TGCGCCAGCAGTCCGACCCCGGGGGACCATCAGCCCCAGCATTTT | CASSPTPGDHQPQHF
TRBJ1-2 | TRBV5-4 | . | . | TGTGCCAGCAGCCTGGCTTCTGGGGCCTACTATGGCTACACCTTC | CASSLASGAYYGYTF
TRBJ2-4 | TRBV19 | . | . | TGTGCCAGTAGTATATACGGGAAGGACATTCAGTACTTC | CASSIYGKDIQYF
TRBJ2-1 | TRBV19 | . | few | TGTGCCAGTAGTATAGCGAGAGGGAATGAGCAGTTCTTC | CASSIARGNEQFF
TRBJ2-5 | TRBV10-3 | . | . | TGTGCCATCAGGGACAGCGGGGTCGGGTCCCAGTACTTC | CAIRDSGVGSQYF
TRBJ2-5 | TRBV7-3 | TRBD2 | . | TGTGCCAGCAGCTCGACACCGGGACTAGAAGAGACCCAGTACTTC | CASSSTPGLEETQYF
TRBJ2-7 | TRBV5-1 | TRBD1 | once | TGCGCCAGCAGCCCTACGACAGGGGACTACGAGCAGTACTTC | CASSPTTGDYEQYF
TRBJ2-1 | TRBV4-3 | . | . | TGCGCCAGCAGCCAAGCCTACTCAGCGGTATCCTACAATGAGCAGTTCTTC | CASSQAYSAVSYNEQFF